The rows below give T cell receptor beta chains drawn from one sample of a study of beta chain features in type 1 diabetes. Using immunoSEQ multiplex PCR, the repertoire was profiled, and TCRdb retains in-frame clones only, with some absent. Of around 280,000 clones listed, 15% are singletons. What was sequenced was naive CD4+ T cells from blood. These receptors originate from a man younger than 35 with type 1 diabetes. Each CDR3 is given with its conserved first and last residue. Each record gives: V gene, CDR3 length, J gene, D gene, clone size, CDR3 protein, CDR3 DNA. D genes are given only for firm matches. Size values are once, few and many counts, or a class for expanded clones, and some rows have none.

V: TRBV29-1
length: 14
J: TRBJ1-1
D: NA
size: NA
CDR3: CSLVPLNLDTEAFF
DNA: TGCAGCTTAGTCCCGTTGAACCTTGACACTGAAGCTTTCTTT

V: TRBV28
length: 13
J: TRBJ2-3
D: NA
size: NA
CDR3: CASTGSSTDTQYF
DNA: TGTGCCAGCACAGGGTCTAGCACAGATACGCAGTATTTT

V: TRBV5-4
length: 15
J: TRBJ2-1
D: NA
size: few
CDR3: CASSLDQGSYNEQFF
DNA: TGTGCCAGCAGCTTGGATCAGGGTAGCTACAATGAGCAGTTCTTC

V: TRBV30
length: 14
J: TRBJ2-1
D: TRBD2
size: few
CDR3: CAWSLAGFYNEQFF
DNA: TGTGCCTGGAGCCTAGCGGGATTCTACAATGAGCAGTTCTTC

V: TRBV7-2
length: 10
J: TRBJ2-3
D: NA
size: few
CDR3: CASSLVMQYF
DNA: TGTGCCAGCAGCTTAGTTATGCAGTATTTT

V: TRBV15
length: 15
J: TRBJ2-4
D: NA
size: NA
CDR3: CATSRNEDGLNIQYF
DNA: TGTGCCACCAGCAGAAATGAGGACGGACTAAACATTCAGTACTTC

V: TRBV9
length: 13
J: TRBJ1-2
D: NA
size: NA
CDR3: CASSERRNYGYTF
DNA: TGTGCCAGCAGCGAAAGGCGGAACTATGGCTACACCTTC

V: TRBV19
length: 15
J: TRBJ2-7
D: TRBD1
size: NA
CDR3: CASSMRDRDRNEQYF
DNA: TGTGCCAGTAGTATGCGGGACAGGGATCGGAACGAGCAGTACTTC

V: TRBV27
length: 14
J: TRBJ2-7
D: TRBD1
size: NA
CDR3: CASIPIQGAYEQYF
DNA: TGTGCCAGCATCCCAATCCAGGGGGCCTACGAGCAGTACTTC

V: TRBV4-1
length: 14
J: TRBJ1-4
D: TRBD1
size: NA
CDR3: CASSQEDRGVKLFF
DNA: TGCGCCAGCAGCCAAGAGGACAGGGGAGTAAAACTGTTTTTT

V: TRBV28
length: 16
J: TRBJ1-4
D: TRBD1
size: NA
CDR3: CASSLGQGLRTEKLFF
DNA: TGTGCCAGCAGTTTAGGACAGGGCCTACGAACTGAAAAACTGTTTTTT

V: TRBV7-2
length: 15
J: TRBJ1-5
D: TRBD1
size: NA
CDR3: CASSPLSDRAQPQHF
DNA: TGTGCCAGCAGCCCCTTGTCAGACAGGGCTCAGCCCCAGCATTTT

V: TRBV5-4
length: 13
J: TRBJ2-7
D: TRBD2
size: NA
CDR3: CASSLPSGYEQYF
DNA: TGTGCCAGCAGCTTGCCTAGCGGCTACGAGCAGTACTTC

V: TRBV7-9
length: 13
J: TRBJ2-3
D: NA
size: few
CDR3: CASSSSGSDTQYF
DNA: TGTGCCAGCAGCTCGTCCGGGTCAGATACGCAGTATTTT

V: TRBV5-1
length: 16
J: TRBJ2-1
D: TRBD2
size: few
CDR3: CASSLAGTSGSNEQFF
DNA: TGCGCCAGCAGCTTGGCCGGGACTAGCGGGTCTAATGAGCAGTTCTTC

V: TRBV4-2
length: 16
J: TRBJ2-2
D: TRBD1
size: few
CDR3: CASSRYRGPSTGELFF
DNA: TGTGCCAGCAGCCGATACAGGGGGCCTAGCACCGGGGAGCTGTTTTTT

V: TRBV7-2
length: 14
J: TRBJ2-7
D: NA
size: NA
CDR3: CASSLAQDSYEQYF
DNA: TGTGCCAGCAGCTTAGCCCAGGATTCCTACGAGCAGTACTTC

V: TRBV20-1
length: 11
J: TRBJ2-3
D: NA
size: few
CDR3: CSARVRYTQYF
DNA: TGCAGTGCTAGAGTCCGGTATACGCAGTATTTT

V: TRBV7-9
length: 15
J: TRBJ1-2
D: NA
size: few
CDR3: CASSLEGGRDYGYTF
DNA: TGTGCCAGCAGCTTAGAAGGGGGTCGTGACTATGGCTACACCTTC

V: TRBV11-2
length: 17
J: TRBJ2-1
D: TRBD1
size: NA
CDR3: CASSLVAGGVIYNEQFF
DNA: TGTGCCAGCAGCTTAGTGGCAGGGGGTGTGATCTACAATGAGCAGTTCTTC

V: TRBV7-9
length: 16
J: TRBJ1-4
D: NA
size: NA
CDR3: CASSSRGGADNEKLFF
DNA: TGTGCCAGCAGCTCTCGGGGGGGCGCGGATAATGAAAAACTGTTTTTT

V: TRBV5-1
length: 17
J: TRBJ2-6
D: NA
size: NA
CDR3: CASSSGTPGSGANVLTF
DNA: TGCGCCAGCAGCTCCGGGACTCCCGGCTCTGGGGCCAACGTCCTGACTTTC

V: TRBV19
length: 15
J: TRBJ2-1
D: TRBD1
size: NA
CDR3: CASHPGQDVGNEQFF
DNA: TGTGCCAGCCACCCGGGACAGGATGTTGGCAATGAGCAGTTCTTC

V: TRBV5-1
length: 16
J: TRBJ2-7
D: TRBD2
size: NA
CDR3: CASSQKSGLVIDEQYF
DNA: TGCGCCAGCAGCCAGAAGTCGGGACTAGTTATCGACGAGCAGTACTTC

V: TRBV11-2
length: 15
J: TRBJ2-7
D: NA
size: few
CDR3: CASSFPKKSSYEQYF
DNA: TGTGCCAGCAGCTTCCCTAAGAAGAGCTCCTACGAGCAGTACTTC

V: TRBV30
length: 11
J: TRBJ2-5
D: NA
size: NA
CDR3: CAWSLQETQYF
DNA: TGTGCCTGGAGTCTTCAAGAGACCCAGTACTTC

V: TRBV9
length: 16
J: TRBJ1-3
D: TRBD1
size: few
CDR3: CASSVAGGDSGNTIYF
DNA: TGTGCCAGCAGCGTAGCAGGGGGAGACTCTGGAAACACCATATATTTT

V: TRBV11-2
length: 17
J: TRBJ2-4
D: TRBD2
size: few
CDR3: CASSLAGLAATKNIQYF
DNA: TGTGCCAGCAGCTTAGCGGGACTAGCGGCAACCAAAAACATTCAGTACTTC

V: TRBV18
length: 16
J: TRBJ1-4
D: TRBD1
size: NA
CDR3: CASSVLQGAANEKLFF
DNA: TGTGCCAGCTCTGTACTCCAGGGGGCGGCTAATGAAAAACTGTTTTTT

V: TRBV7-2
length: 16
J: TRBJ2-3
D: TRBD2
size: few
CDR3: CASSLAQRGIADTQYF
DNA: TGTGCCAGCAGCTTGGCCCAGCGGGGGATTGCGGATACGCAGTATTTT

V: TRBV18
length: 17
J: TRBJ2-5
D: TRBD1
size: few
CDR3: CASSPFRLTGAKETQYF
DNA: TGTGCCAGCTCACCGTTCAGGTTAACAGGGGCCAAAGAGACCCAGTACTTC

V: TRBV7-9
length: 14
J: TRBJ1-2
D: NA
size: NA
CDR3: CASTAIRGEGGYTF
DNA: TGTGCCAGCACCGCCATCAGGGGCGAAGGTGGCTACACCTTC

V: TRBV5-6
length: 18
J: TRBJ2-5
D: TRBD1
size: NA
CDR3: CASSLTGRHRGHAETQYF
DNA: TGTGCCAGCAGCTTAACGGGACGGCACAGGGGGCATGCGGAGACCCAGTACTTC

V: TRBV5-6
length: 13
J: TRBJ2-5
D: NA
size: NA
CDR3: CASSLAGGETQYF
DNA: TGTGCCAGCAGCTTGGCCGGGGGAGAGACCCAGTACTTC

V: TRBV7-9
length: 16
J: TRBJ2-3
D: TRBD1
size: few
CDR3: CASSPRTGPPLDTQYF
DNA: TGTGCCAGCAGCCCCCGGACAGGGCCCCCGCTGGATACGCAGTATTTT

V: TRBV30
length: 15
J: TRBJ2-7
D: TRBD1
size: NA
CDR3: CAWSVPGQGIYEQYF
DNA: TGTGCCTGGAGTGTACCTGGACAGGGTATCTACGAGCAGTACTTC

V: TRBV19
length: 18
J: TRBJ2-1
D: TRBD2
size: few
CDR3: CASSPRTSGGVSYNEQFF
DNA: TGTGCCAGTAGTCCTCGGACTAGCGGGGGGGTTTCCTACAATGAGCAGTTCTTC

V: TRBV29-1
length: 14
J: TRBJ2-2
D: TRBD2
size: few
CDR3: CSVEGTRNTGELFF
DNA: TGCAGCGTTGAAGGGACTAGGAACACCGGGGAGCTGTTTTTT

V: TRBV30
length: 14
J: TRBJ1-2
D: TRBD1
size: NA
CDR3: CAWTTGSLNYGYTF
DNA: TGTGCCTGGACGACAGGGTCCCTTAACTATGGCTACACCTTC

V: TRBV18
length: 16
J: TRBJ2-5
D: NA
size: NA
CDR3: CASSPKGLRPQETQYF
DNA: TGTGCCAGCTCACCAAAAGGACTGCGACCACAAGAGACCCAGTACTTC

V: TRBV27
length: 14
J: TRBJ2-7
D: TRBD1
size: few
CDR3: CASSVYRGSYEQYF
DNA: TGTGCCAGCAGTGTCTACAGGGGTTCCTACGAGCAGTACTTC

V: TRBV7-9
length: 15
J: TRBJ2-3
D: TRBD1
size: few
CDR3: CASSAQGAEADTQYF
DNA: TGTGCCAGCAGCGCCCAGGGGGCCGAGGCAGATACGCAGTATTTT

V: TRBV30
length: 16
J: TRBJ2-6
D: TRBD1
size: few
CDR3: CAWRRDRLSGANVLTF
DNA: TGTGCCTGGAGGCGGGACAGGCTCTCTGGGGCCAACGTCCTGACTTTC

V: TRBV4-2
length: 17
J: TRBJ2-1
D: NA
size: NA
CDR3: CASSQDPSRKDNNEQFF
DNA: TGTGCCAGCAGCCAAGACCCCAGCAGGAAAGATAACAATGAGCAGTTCTTC

V: TRBV9
length: 16
J: TRBJ2-3
D: TRBD2
size: NA
CDR3: CASSALAAGGTDTQYF
DNA: TGTGCCAGCAGCGCCTTAGCGGCGGGAGGTACAGATACGCAGTATTTT

V: TRBV11-2
length: 17
J: TRBJ2-3
D: TRBD2
size: few
CDR3: CASSLRTSGSSTDTQYF
DNA: TGTGCCAGCAGCCTCCGGACTAGCGGGAGCAGCACAGATACGCAGTATTTT

V: TRBV7-2
length: 15
J: TRBJ2-3
D: TRBD1
size: few
CDR3: CASSGTGPSTDTQYF
DNA: TGTGCCAGCAGCGGGACAGGGCCTAGCACAGATACGCAGTATTTT

V: TRBV19
length: 15
J: TRBJ2-1
D: TRBD1
size: few
CDR3: CASSTGQGAYNEQFF
DNA: TGTGCCAGTAGTACGGGACAGGGGGCCTACAATGAGCAGTTCTTC

V: TRBV6-5
length: 15
J: TRBJ2-3
D: NA
size: NA
CDR3: CASSLLRASADTQYF
DNA: TGTGCCAGCAGCCTACTCCGGGCTAGCGCCGATACGCAGTATTTT

V: TRBV7-9
length: 19
J: TRBJ1-5
D: TRBD1
size: few
CDR3: CASSLSRQGAGESNQPQHF
DNA: TGTGCCAGCAGCTTAAGTCGACAGGGGGCAGGAGAAAGCAATCAGCCCCAGCATTTT